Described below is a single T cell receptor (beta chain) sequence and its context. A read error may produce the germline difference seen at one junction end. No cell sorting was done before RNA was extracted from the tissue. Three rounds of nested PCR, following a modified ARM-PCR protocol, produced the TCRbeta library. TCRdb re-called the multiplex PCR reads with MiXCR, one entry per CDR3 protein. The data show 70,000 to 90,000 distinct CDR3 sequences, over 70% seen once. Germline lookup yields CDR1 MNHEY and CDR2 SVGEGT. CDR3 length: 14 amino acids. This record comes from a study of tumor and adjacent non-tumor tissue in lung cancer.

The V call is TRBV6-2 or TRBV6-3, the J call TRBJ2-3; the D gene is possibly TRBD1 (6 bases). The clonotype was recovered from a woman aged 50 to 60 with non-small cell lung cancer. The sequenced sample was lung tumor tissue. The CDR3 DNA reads TGTGCCAGCAACGTGGACAGTGAAACAGATACGCACTATTTT. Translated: CASNVDSETDTHYF.